The source of this TCR beta chain is a study of low-dose radiotherapy and immunotherapy resistance in tumors. cDNA synthesis used a TRAV/TRBV-specific primer set for both chains. The PCR that amplified TCRs ran for 20 cycles, relying on a constant-region primer and a V-primer adapter. TCRdb re-analysed the reads in MiXCR, keeping a single row per CDR3 protein. This sample has some 60,000 distinct CDR3 sequences, with 26% found just once. The CDR3 consists of 15 residues. Trimming took 7 bases from V and 0 from J, leaving 14 bases between them. This clonotype occurred many times. The time point denotes: before trial treatment.

The genes are TRBV12-3 or TRBV12-4 and TRBJ2-3; D may be TRBD2 (5 bases). This receptor was identified in a male donor with rectosigmoid adenocarcinoma. The sequences come from PBMCs, collected before treatment. This CDR3 reads CASTLRTGSTDTQYF. CDR3 DNA sequence: TGTGCCAGCACCTTGCGGACGGGAAGCACAGATACGCAGTATTTT.